This T cell receptor beta chain was obtained from a study of control samples from healthy donors and cancer patients. Germline trimming cut 0 bases from V and 5 bases from J; bases unmatched to any gene: 6. The CDR3 contains 15 residues. Germline V lookup: CDR1 SGDLS, CDR2 YYNGEE. The table came from immunoSEQ multiplex PCR; TCRdb's copy has only in-frame clones and leaves some out. Of about 90,000 clones in the sample, roughly 93% are singletons; the top ten hold approximately 1.5%. The sequencing sample was made of blood. The chain has TRBV9 and TRBJ2-7, with 9 bases aligning to TRBD1. The sequence came from a young woman in good health. This CDR3 reads CASSVGGTGTNEQYF. Here the CDR3 DNA reads TGTGCCAGCAGCGTAGGCGGGACAGGGACCAACGAGCAGTACTTC.